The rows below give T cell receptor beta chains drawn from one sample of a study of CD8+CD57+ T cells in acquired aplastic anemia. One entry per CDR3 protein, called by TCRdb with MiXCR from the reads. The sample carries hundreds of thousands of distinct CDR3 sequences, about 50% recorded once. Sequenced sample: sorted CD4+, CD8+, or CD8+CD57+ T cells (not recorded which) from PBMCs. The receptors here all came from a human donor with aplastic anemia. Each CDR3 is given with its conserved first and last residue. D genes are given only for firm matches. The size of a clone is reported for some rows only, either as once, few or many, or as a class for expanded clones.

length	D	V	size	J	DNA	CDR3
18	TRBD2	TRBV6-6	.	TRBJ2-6	TGTGCCAGCAGTTACTCGAAGCGGGGGTGGACTGGGGCCAACGTCCTGACTTTC	CASSYSKRGWTGANVLTF
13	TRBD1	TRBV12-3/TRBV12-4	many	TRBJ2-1	TGTGCCAGCAGTTCGGGACAGGGAGGTAAGCAGTTCTTC	CASSSGQGGKQFF
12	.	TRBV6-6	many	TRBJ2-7	TGTGCCAGCAGCCAACAGGGCTACGAGCAGTACTTC	CASSQQGYEQYF
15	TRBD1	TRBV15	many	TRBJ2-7	TGTGCCACCAGCAGAGATACGACAGGGGTCTACGAGCAGTACTTC	CATSRDTTGVYEQYF
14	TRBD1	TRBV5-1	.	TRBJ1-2	TGCGCCAGCAGCTACGGGACAGGGGTACGTGGCTACACCTTC	CASSYGTGVRGYTF
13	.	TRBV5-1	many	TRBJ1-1	TGTGCCAGCAGCCTGGACGGGGTCACTGAAGCTTTCTTT	CASSLDGVTEAFF
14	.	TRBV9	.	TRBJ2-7	TGTGCCAGCAGCCGAAGACCTCAGGCCTACGAGCAGTACTTC	CASSRRPQAYEQYF
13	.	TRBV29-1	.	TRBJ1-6	TGCAGCGTTTTGGAGGGGAGCAATTCACCCCTCCACTTT	CSVLEGSNSPLHF
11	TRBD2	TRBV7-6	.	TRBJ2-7	TGTGCCAGCAGCCAAAGCGGGAAACTGTCCTTC	CASSQSGKLSF
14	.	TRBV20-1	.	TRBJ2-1	TGCAGTGCTAGATCAGGGGAGGGGAAGGGTGAGCAGTTCTTC	CSARSGEGKGEQFF
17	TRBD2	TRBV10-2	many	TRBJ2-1	TGCGCCAGCAGTGTCGACTCAGGACTAGCGGGTTACAATGAGCAGTTCTTC	CASSVDSGLAGYNEQFF
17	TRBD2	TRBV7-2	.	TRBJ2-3	TGTGCCAGCAGCCGGACTAGCGGGAGCCCCTCCACAGATACGCAGTATTTT	CASSRTSGSPSTDTQYF
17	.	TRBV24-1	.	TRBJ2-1	TGTGCCACCAGTGATCCCCCGGGACCTAAATCTATCAATGAGCAGTTCTTC	CATSDPPGPKSINEQFF
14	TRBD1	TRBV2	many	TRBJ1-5	TGTGCCAGCAGACAGGGGGAGAGCAATCAGCCCCAGCATTTT	CASRQGESNQPQHF
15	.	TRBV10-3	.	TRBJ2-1	TGTGCCATCAGTGACATACTCGACGGAAACAATGAGCAGTTCTTC	CAISDILDGNNEQFF
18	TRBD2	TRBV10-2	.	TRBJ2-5	TGCGCCAGCAGTGATATGTATAGCGGGAGAGGGTTGGGGGAGACCCAGTACTTC	CASSDMYSGRGLGETQYF
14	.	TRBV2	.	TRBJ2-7	TGTGCCAGCAGTGGTCTACAGAGCTCCTACGAGCAGTACTTC	CASSGLQSSYEQYF
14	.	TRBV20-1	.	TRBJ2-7	TGCAGTGCTAGAGCAGGGGGACTAGGCTACGAGCAGTACTTC	CSARAGGLGYEQYF
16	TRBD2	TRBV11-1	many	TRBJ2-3	TGTGCCAGCAGCTTAGGTCCTAGCGGGAGTTCAGATACGCAGTATTTT	CASSLGPSGSSDTQYF
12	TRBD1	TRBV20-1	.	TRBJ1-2	TGCAGTGCTCGGGACAGTAACTATGGCTACACCTTC	CSARDSNYGYTF
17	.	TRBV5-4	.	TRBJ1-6	TGTGCCAGCAGCTTGGAGCGGGGCGCGCCATATAATTCACCCCTCCACTTT	CASSLERGAPYNSPLHF